This TCR beta chain appears in the sequencing data of a study of early T cells in non-severe SARS-CoV-2 infection. Attachment of unique molecular identifiers to individual cDNA molecules was performed. MiXCR, applied by TCRdb to the 5' RACE reads, yields one record per CDR3 protein. This sample yields more than 75,000 distinct CDR3 sequences, of which around 13% are seen a single time; about 6.4% belongs to the top ten. This CDR3 is built from 15 residues. Germline V gives CDR1 SGHDT, CDR2 YYEEEE. V was shortened by 2 bases and J by 1 base, with 12 bases between the two germline ends. The TCR was taken from an adult who was a healthcare worker with PCR-confirmed SARS-CoV-2 infection or an uninfected control (not recorded which). The chain combines TRBV5-6 with TRBJ1-1; D unclear. The sample was whole blood. The DNA of the CDR3 is TGTGCCAGCAGCTTTTCTCTCAGCCAGAACACTGAAGCTTTCTTT. Translation gives CASSFSLSQNTEAFF.